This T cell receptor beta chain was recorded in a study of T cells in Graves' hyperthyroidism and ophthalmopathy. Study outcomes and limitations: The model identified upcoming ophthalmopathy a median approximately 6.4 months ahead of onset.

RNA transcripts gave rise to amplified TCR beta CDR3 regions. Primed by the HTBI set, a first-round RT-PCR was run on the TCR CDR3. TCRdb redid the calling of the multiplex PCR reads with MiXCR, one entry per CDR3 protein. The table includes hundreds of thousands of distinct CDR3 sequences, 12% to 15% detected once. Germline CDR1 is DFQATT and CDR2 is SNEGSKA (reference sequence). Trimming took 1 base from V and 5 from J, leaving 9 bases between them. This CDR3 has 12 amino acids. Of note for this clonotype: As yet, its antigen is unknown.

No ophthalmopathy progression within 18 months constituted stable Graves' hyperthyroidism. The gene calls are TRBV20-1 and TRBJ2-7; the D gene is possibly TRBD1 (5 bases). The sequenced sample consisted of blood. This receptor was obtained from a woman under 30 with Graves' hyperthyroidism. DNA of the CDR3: TGCAGTGCTAGAGTGGACACGCACGAGCAGTACTTC. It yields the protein CSARVDTHEQYF.